Each of the 20 T cell receptor beta chains below was sequenced from the same sample in a study of blood T cell repertoires in COVID-19. TCRdb keeps only in-frame clones here, not all; method: immunoSEQ multiplex PCR. Of 150,000 or so clones in the sample, 86% were seen once. Sequencing input: peripheral blood. These receptors all come from a woman aged 65 to 85 with COVID-19, enrolled during active disease.

CDR3 DNA: TGTGCCAGCATCCCTCCGGGGGGCCGTAGCACAGATACGCAGTATTTT. Its protein product is CASIPPGGRSTDTQYF. V gene TRBV5-4 combines with J gene TRBJ2-3; a possible D gene is TRBD2 (7 bases). Germline V gene data show CDR1 as SGHNT and CDR2 as YYREEE (reference sequence). This CDR3 has 16 amino acids. V lost 6 bases and J 0 bases, leaving 17 bases between the germline ends.

J is TRBJ2-7 and V is TRBV5-6; 12 bases fit TRBD2. Unmatched junction bases numbered 6, after V lost 0 bases and J lost 2 bases. CDR1 is SGHDT and CDR2 is YYEEEE in the germline V gene. The CDR3 is 17 amino acids. This CDR3 is CASSLVGWTSGTYEQYF. CDR3 sequence (DNA): TGTGCCAGCAGCTTGGTCGGATGGACTAGCGGGACCTACGAGCAGTACTTC. The full variable domain, its missing parts supplied by reference TRBV5-6 and TRBJ2-7, is DAGVTQSPTHLIKTRGQQVTLRCSPKSGHDTVSWYQQALGQGPQFIFQYYEEEERQRGNFPDRFSGHQFPNYSSELNVNALLLGDSALYLCASSLVGWTSGTYEQYFGPGTRLTVT.

The rearrangement uses TRBV11-2 and TRBJ2-5, with 11 bases matching TRBD2. Germline values: CDR1 SGHAT, CDR2 FQNNGV. Germline trimming cut 5 bases from V and 6 bases from J; bases unmatched to any gene: 14. The CDR3 sequence is 17 residues long. CDR3 residues: CASSHSYSGGARKTQYF. In nucleotides, the CDR3 is TGTGCCAGCAGCCATTCTTATAGCGGGGGGGCTAGAAAGACCCAGTACTTC.

This chain links TRBV7-6 with TRBJ2-1; a weak D match, TRBD2 (6 bases). Germline V gene sequence: CDR1 SGHVS, CDR2 FNYEAQ. The CDR3 loop spans 19 amino acids. The germline V and J ends were trimmed by 2 bases and 12 bases, with 32 bases remaining between them. CDR3 sequence (DNA): TGTGCCAGCAGCTTATCGTCTTACACAGGACGGGACTGGGCTGGTAGGCAGTTCTTC. This translates into CASSLSSYTGRDWAGRQFF.

This clone has a handful of counts. V and J are TRBV9 and TRBJ1-6; TRBD1 aligns across 7 bases. This CDR3 spans 14 amino acids. The ends lost 7 bases at V and 5 bases at J; junction bases unmatched: 6. The germline gives CDR1 SGDLS, CDR2 YYNGEE. CDR3 nucleotide sequence: TGTGCCAGCCAGGGACAGCCAAATAATTCACCCCTCCACTTT. Protein sequence: CASQGQPNNSPLHF.

The chain links TRBV7-2 to TRBJ2-1, with 11 bases lining up with TRBD2. CDR3 size: 13 residues. The germline V gene has CDR1 SGHTA and CDR2 FQGNSA. J lost 4 bases, V lost 8 bases, and 1 base had no gene match. The CDR3 spells CASGTSGYNEQFF. CDR3 sequence (DNA): TGTGCCAGCGGGACTAGCGGTTACAATGAGCAGTTCTTC.

The chain links TRBV7-2 to TRBJ1-5; D unclear. The CDR3 extends over 14 amino acids. CDR1 is SGHTA and CDR2 is FQGNSA in the germline V gene. V was cut by 5 bases and J by 3 bases, with 11 bases left in between. The CDR3 DNA reads TGTGCCAGCAGCCCCACGTCCTACAATCAGCCCCAGCATTTT. Its translation: CASSPTSYNQPQHF.

There are a few counts of this clone. DNA for the CDR3: TGCGCCAGCAGTTCCGCGGGCGGGGAAAAACTGTTTTTT. Translated: CASSSAGGEKLFF. The V gene is TRBV5-1, the J gene TRBJ1-4; D call uncertain. CDR1 is SGHRS and CDR2 is YFSETQ in the germline V gene. The CDR3 length is 13 residues. V gave up 5 bases and J gave up 8 bases, with 13 bases separating them.

This rearrangement joins TRBV29-1 to TRBJ1-1; D not certain. Trimming took off 4 bases at V and 3 bases at J, with 12 bases between the two ends. This CDR3 comprises 13 residues. CDR1 is SQVTM and CDR2 is ANQGSEA in the germline V gene. CDR3 bases: TGCAGCGTTGGCCGAAGGCAGGACACTGAAGCTTTCTTT. It encodes CSVGRRQDTEAFF.

The chain links TRBV19 to TRBJ1-5; D might be TRBD1 (6 bases). The germline gives CDR1 LNHDA, CDR2 SQIVND (reference sequence). V gave up 7 bases and J gave up 2 bases, with 12 bases separating them. There are 14 residues in the CDR3. In DNA, the CDR3 is TGTGCCAGTACAGGGGAAAGGGGCAATCAGCCCCAGCATTTT. It specifies CASTGERGNQPQHF.

To note about this clone: Given a far larger clone just one base away, this is likely a sequencing read error. The CDR3, as DNA: TGCAGCGTTGGGGGACCGGGGGGGGCAGAGACCCAGTACTTC. It encodes CSVGGPGGAETQYF. The chain couples TRBV29-1 to TRBJ2-5; TRBD2 matches 8 bases. V lost 4 bases to trimming and J lost 4 bases; unmatched junction nucleotides: 8. The CDR3 has 14 residues. CDR1 is SQVTM, CDR2 ANQGSEA, per germline.

J is TRBJ1-2 and V is TRBV29-1, with TRBD1 matching 8 bases. The CDR3 extends over 14 amino acids. V was clipped by 2 bases and J by 0 bases; unmatched bases: 2. From germline, CDR1 is SQVTM and CDR2 ANQGSEA. The CDR3 region is CSVETTGANYGYTF. DNA of the CDR3: TGCAGCGTTGAAACGACAGGGGCTAACTATGGCTACACCTTC.

This rearrangement joins TRBV6-6 to TRBJ1-3; possibly TRBD1 for D (5 bases). Germline CDR1 reads MNHNY; CDR2 reads SVGAGI (reference sequence). Deletions cut 6 bases from V and 2 bases from J, with 8 bases between. The CDR3 totals 13 residues. The CDR3 nucleotides are TGTGCCAGCAGGTGGGGGGCTGGAAACACCATATATTTT. It yields the protein CASRWGAGNTIYF.

The rearrangement links TRBV9 to TRBJ2-5, with 8 nucleotides matching TRBD1. The CDR3 runs 15 residues. CDR1 is SGDLS, CDR2 YYNGEE, per germline. V shed 0 bases and J 6 bases; nucleotides not matched to a gene: 7. CDR3 sequence reads: CASSVGAGGVKTQYF. In DNA form, the CDR3 reads TGTGCCAGCAGCGTAGGGGCAGGGGGCGTGAAGACCCAGTACTTC.

This clone was counted only a few times. The gene calls are TRBV2 and TRBJ2-5, with D possibly being TRBD1 (6 bases). Germline assignment: CDR1 SNHLY and CDR2 FYNNEI. The V and J ends lost 7 bases and 1 base respectively, with 10 bases between them. This CDR3 region has 13 residues. CDR3 bases: TGTGCCAGCATACGGGACATCCAAGAGACCCAGTACTTC. This sequence encodes CASIRDIQETQYF.

The sample holds one count of this clone. The chain has TRBV6-6 and TRBJ2-3; 7 bases align to TRBD2. V gave up 2 bases and J gave up 7 bases; unmatched junction bases: 12. Germline loops: CDR1 MNHNY, CDR2 SVGAGI (reference sequence). There are 16 residues in the CDR3. The CDR3: CASSYPMGGSSNTQYF. The CDR3 DNA reads as TGTGCCAGCAGTTACCCGATGGGCGGGAGTTCAAATACGCAGTATTTT.

The chain links TRBV28 to TRBJ1-2, with 9 bases matching TRBD1. From germline, CDR1 is MDHEN and CDR2 SYDVKM. The junction had 6 bases not matched to a gene; V was cut back by 2 bases and J by 8 bases. The CDR3 loop spans 14 amino acids. In DNA, the CDR3 is TGTGCCAGCAGTTTAAGGGACAGGGTTTCAGGCTACACCTTC. Translated: CASSLRDRVSGYTF.

This clone was seen only once. The chain links TRBV28 to TRBJ1-4; D is undetermined. CDR1 and CDR2 from the germline V gene are MDHEN and SYDVKM. CDR3 length: 15 amino acids. V was shortened by 2 bases and J by 6 bases, with 13 bases between the two germline ends. The CDR3 sequence is CASSLQEKKDEKLFF. The CDR3 DNA is TGTGCCAGCAGTTTACAGGAAAAAAAGGATGAAAAACTGTTTTTT.

The chain combines TRBV29-1 with TRBJ2-2, with TRBD1 matching over 7 bases. The germline CDR1 and CDR2 sequences are SQVTM and ANQGSEA. The CDR3 consists of 14 residues. With V trimmed by 3 bases and J by 1 base, 2 bases remained unmatched. In DNA form, the CDR3 reads TGCAGCGTTGACCGGACAGGGAACACCGGGGAGCTGTTTTTT. This codes for CSVDRTGNTGELFF.

V usage is TRBV28 and J usage is TRBJ1-2; a weak D match, TRBD1 (6 bases). This CDR3 comprises 14 residues. Germline V gene sequence: CDR1 MDHEN, CDR2 SYDVKM. V lost 5 bases to trimming and J lost 4 bases, with 14 bases between them. CDR3 sequence: CASSRTAGGYGYTF. CDR3 DNA sequence: TGTGCCAGCAGTCGGACAGCCGGCGGCTATGGCTACACCTTC.